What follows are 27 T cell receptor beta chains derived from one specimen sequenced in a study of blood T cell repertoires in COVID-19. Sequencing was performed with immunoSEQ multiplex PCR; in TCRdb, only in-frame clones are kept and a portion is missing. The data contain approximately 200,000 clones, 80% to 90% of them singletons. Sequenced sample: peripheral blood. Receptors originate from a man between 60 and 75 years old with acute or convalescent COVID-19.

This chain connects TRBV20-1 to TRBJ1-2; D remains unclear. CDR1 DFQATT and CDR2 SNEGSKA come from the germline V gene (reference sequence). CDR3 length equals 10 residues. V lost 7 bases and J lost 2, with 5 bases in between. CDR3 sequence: CSDENYGYTF. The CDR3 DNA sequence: TGCAGTGACGAGAACTATGGCTACACCTTC.

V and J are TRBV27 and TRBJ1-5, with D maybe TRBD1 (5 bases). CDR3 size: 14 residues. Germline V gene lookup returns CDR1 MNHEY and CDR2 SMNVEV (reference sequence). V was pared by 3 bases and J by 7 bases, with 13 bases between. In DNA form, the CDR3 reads TGTGCCAGCAGTTTTGGGGGGGGAGGCCAGCCCCAGCATTTT. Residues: CASSFGGGGQPQHF.

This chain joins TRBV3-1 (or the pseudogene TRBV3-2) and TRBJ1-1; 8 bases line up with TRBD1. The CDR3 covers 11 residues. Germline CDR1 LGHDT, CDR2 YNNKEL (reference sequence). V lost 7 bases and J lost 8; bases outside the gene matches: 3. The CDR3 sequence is CASNRGMEAFF. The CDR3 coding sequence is TGTGCCAGCAACAGGGGGATGGAAGCTTTCTTT.

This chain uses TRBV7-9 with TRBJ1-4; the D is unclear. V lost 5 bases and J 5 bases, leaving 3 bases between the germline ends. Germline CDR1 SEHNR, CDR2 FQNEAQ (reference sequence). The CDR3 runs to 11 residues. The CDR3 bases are TGTGCCAGCAGCCCGAATGAAAAACTGTTTTTT. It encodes CASSPNEKLFF.

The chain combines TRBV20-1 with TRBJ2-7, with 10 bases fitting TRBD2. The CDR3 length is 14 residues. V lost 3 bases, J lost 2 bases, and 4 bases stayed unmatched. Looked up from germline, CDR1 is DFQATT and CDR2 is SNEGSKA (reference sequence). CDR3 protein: CSASNSGRTYEQYF. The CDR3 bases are TGCAGTGCTAGTAATAGCGGGAGGACCTACGAGCAGTACTTC.

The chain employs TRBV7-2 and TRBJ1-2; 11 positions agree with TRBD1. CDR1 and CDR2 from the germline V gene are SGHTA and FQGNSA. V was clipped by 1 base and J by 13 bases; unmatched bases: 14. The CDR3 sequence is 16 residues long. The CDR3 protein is CASSLVLFGTGGNCTF. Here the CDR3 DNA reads TGTGCCAGCAGCTTAGTTCTGTTTGGGACAGGGGGTAACTGCACCTTC. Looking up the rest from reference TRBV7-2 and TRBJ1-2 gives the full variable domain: GAGVSQSPSNKVTEKGKDVELRCDPISGHTALYWYRQSLGQGLEFLIYFQGNSAPDKSGLPSDRFSAERTGGSVSTLTIQRTQQEDSAVYLCASSLVLFGTGGNCTFGSGTRLTVV.

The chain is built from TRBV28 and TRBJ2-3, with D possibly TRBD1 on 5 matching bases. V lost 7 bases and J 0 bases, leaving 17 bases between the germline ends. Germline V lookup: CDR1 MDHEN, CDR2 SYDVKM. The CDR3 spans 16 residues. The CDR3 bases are TGTGCCAGCACCACAAGGTCAGGGTCTAGCACAGATACGCAGTATTTT. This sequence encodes CASTTRSGSSTDTQYF.

DNA of the CDR3: TGTGCCAGCAGCCACCTAGGGGGGGGTTCAAACTATGGCTACACCTTC. Protein: CASSHLGGGSNYGYTF. The chain uses TRBV3-1 (or the pseudogene TRBV3-2) and TRBJ1-2; the D gene is possibly TRBD1 (6 bases). Per germline, CDR1 LGHDT and CDR2 YNNKEL (reference sequence). This CDR3 contains 16 residues. Trimming stripped 3 bases from V and 2 bases from J, with 16 bases between.

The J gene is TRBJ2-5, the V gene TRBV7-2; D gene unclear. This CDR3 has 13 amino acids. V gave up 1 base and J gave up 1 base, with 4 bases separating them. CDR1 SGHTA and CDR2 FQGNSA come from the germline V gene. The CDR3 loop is CASSLGAQETQYF. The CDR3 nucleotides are TGTGCCAGCAGCTTAGGGGCCCAAGAGACCCAGTACTTC.

The CDR3 is CASGDRDQETQYF. The DNA for the CDR3 is TGTGCCAGCGGCGACAGGGACCAAGAGACCCAGTACTTC. The V and J genes are TRBV6-5 and TRBJ2-5, with 7 positions matching TRBD1. Germline V CDR1 and CDR2: MNHEY, SVGAGI. The CDR3 is made up of 13 amino acids. The trim removed 8 bases at V and 0 bases at J, leaving 3 bases unmatched.

The CDR3 reads CASRLEQDSYEQYF. The CDR3 region has the DNA TGTGCAAGTCGCTTAGAACAGGATAGCTACGAGCAGTACTTC. V is TRBV12-2 and J is TRBJ2-7; the table names TRBD1, a call not compared with the DNA. TRBV12-2 is noted as a pseudogene. This CDR3 region has 14 residues.

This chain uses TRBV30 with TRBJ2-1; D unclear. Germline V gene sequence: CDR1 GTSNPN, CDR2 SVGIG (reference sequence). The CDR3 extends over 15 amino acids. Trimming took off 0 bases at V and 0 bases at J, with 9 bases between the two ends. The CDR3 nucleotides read TGTGCCTGGAGTGTCCACTTGAGCTCCTACAATGAGCAGTTCTTC. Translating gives CAWSVHLSSYNEQFF. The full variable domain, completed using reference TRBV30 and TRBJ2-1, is SQTIHQWPATLVQPVGSPLSLECTVEGTSNPNLYWYRQAAGRGLQLLFYSVGIGQISSEVPQNLSASRPQDRQFILSSKKLLLSDSGFYLCAWSVHLSSYNEQFFGPGTRLTVL.

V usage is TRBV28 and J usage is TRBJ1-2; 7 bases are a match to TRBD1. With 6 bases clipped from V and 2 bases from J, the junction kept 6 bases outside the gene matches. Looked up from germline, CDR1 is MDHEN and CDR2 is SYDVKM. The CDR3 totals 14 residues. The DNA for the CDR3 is TGTGCCAGCAGACTCCAGACAGGGAACTATGGCTACACCTTC. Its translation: CASRLQTGNYGYTF.

CDR3 region: CASRRGANYGYTF. The CDR3 nucleotides read TGTGCTTCACGCAGGGGAGCCAACTATGGCTACACCTTC. The rearrangement links TRBV6-5 to TRBJ1-2; maybe TRBD1 (6 bases). The length of the CDR3 is 13 residues. From germline, CDR1 is MNHEY and CDR2 SVGAGI.

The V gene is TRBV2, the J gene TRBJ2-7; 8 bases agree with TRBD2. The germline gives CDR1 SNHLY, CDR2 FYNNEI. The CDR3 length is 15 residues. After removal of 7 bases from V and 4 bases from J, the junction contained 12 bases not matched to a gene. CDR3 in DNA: TGTGCCAGCAACCGGGAGGGCCAAATGGATTACGAGCAGTACTTC. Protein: CASNREGQMDYEQYF.

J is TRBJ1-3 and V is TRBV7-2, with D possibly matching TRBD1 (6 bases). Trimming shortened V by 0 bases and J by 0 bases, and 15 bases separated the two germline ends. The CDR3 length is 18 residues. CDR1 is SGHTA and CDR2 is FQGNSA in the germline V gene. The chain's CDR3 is CASSLALNRESSGNTIYF. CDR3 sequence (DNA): TGTGCCAGCAGCTTAGCCCTGAACAGGGAGTCCTCTGGAAACACCATATATTTT.

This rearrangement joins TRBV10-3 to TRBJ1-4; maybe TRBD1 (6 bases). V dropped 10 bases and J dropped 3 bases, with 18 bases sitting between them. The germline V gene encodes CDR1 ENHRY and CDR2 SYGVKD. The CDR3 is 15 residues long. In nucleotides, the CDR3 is TGTGCCACCCTGGGGGGGCGCGGAGCTAATGAAAAACTGTTTTTT. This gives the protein CATLGGRGANEKLFF.

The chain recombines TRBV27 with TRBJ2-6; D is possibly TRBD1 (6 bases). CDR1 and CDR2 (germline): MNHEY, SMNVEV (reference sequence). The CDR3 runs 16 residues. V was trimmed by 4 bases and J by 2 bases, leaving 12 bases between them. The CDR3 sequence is CASSSYRVPGANVLTF. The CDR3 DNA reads TGTGCCAGCAGTTCGTACAGGGTTCCTGGGGCCAACGTCCTGACTTTC.

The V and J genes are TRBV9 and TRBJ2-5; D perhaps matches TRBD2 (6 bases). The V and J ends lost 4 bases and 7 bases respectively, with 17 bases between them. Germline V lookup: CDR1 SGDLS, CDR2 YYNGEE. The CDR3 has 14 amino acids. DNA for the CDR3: TGTGCCAGCAGCTTCTCTGCGGGGTCAGGGACCCAGTACTTC. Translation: CASSFSAGSGTQYF.

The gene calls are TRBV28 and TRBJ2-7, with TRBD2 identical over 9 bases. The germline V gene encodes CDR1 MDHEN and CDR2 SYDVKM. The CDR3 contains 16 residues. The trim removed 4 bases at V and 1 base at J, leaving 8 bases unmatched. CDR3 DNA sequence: TGTGCCAGCAGTTCCCCCAGTAGCGGGAGATCCTACGAGCAGTACTTC. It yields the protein CASSSPSSGRSYEQYF. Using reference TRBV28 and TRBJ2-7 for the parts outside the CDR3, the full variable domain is DVKVTQSSRYLVKRTGEKVFLECVQDMDHENMFWYRQDPGLGLRLIYFSYDVKMKEKGDIPEGYSVSREKKERFSLILESASTNQTSMYLCASSSPSSGRSYEQYFGPGTRLTVT.

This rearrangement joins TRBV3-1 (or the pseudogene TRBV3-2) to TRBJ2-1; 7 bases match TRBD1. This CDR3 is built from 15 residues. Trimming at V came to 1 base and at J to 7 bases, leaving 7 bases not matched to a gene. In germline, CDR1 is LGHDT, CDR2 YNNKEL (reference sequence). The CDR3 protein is CASSQADRQGNEQFF. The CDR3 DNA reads TGTGCCAGCAGCCAAGCGGACAGGCAAGGGAATGAGCAGTTCTTC.

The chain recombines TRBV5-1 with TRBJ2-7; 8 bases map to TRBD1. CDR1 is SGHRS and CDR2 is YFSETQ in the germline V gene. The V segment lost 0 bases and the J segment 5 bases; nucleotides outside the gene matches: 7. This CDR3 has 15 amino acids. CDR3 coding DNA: TGCGCCAGCAGCTTGGCCGATGTGGACAGGGACGAGCAGTACTTC. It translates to CASSLADVDRDEQYF.

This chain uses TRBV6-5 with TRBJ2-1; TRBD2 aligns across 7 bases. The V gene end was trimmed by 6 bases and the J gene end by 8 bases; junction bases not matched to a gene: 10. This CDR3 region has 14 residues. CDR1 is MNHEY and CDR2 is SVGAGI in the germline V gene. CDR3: CASRRLAPKDEQFF. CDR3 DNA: TGTGCCAGCAGGCGACTAGCCCCTAAGGATGAGCAGTTCTTC.

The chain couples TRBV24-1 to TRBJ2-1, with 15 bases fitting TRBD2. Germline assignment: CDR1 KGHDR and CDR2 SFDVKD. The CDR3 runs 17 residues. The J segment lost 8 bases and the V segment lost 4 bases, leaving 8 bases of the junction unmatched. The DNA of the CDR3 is TGTGCCACCAGTGACATTGGACTAGCGGGAGGGTGGGATGAGCAGTTCTTC. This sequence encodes CATSDIGLAGGWDEQFF.

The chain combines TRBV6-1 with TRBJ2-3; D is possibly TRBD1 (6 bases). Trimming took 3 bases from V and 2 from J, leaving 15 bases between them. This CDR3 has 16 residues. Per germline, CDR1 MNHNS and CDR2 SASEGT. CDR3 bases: TGTGCCAGCAGTGACCTACTGGGACATACCACAGATACGCAGTATTTT. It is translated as CASSDLLGHTTDTQYF.

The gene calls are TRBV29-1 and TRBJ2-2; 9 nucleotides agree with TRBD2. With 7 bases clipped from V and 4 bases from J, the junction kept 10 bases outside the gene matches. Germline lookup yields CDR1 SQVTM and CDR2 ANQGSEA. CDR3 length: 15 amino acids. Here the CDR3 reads CSAEKAGGSTGELFF. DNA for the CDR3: TGCAGCGCCGAGAAAGCGGGAGGAAGCACCGGGGAGCTGTTTTTT.

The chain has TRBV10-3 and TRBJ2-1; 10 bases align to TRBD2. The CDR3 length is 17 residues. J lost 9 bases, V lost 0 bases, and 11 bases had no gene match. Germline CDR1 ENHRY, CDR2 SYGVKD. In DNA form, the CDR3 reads TGTGCCATCAGTGAGTCGGGAAGCGGGAGGGCCGGGAGTGAGCAGTTCTTC. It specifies CAISESGSGRAGSEQFF.